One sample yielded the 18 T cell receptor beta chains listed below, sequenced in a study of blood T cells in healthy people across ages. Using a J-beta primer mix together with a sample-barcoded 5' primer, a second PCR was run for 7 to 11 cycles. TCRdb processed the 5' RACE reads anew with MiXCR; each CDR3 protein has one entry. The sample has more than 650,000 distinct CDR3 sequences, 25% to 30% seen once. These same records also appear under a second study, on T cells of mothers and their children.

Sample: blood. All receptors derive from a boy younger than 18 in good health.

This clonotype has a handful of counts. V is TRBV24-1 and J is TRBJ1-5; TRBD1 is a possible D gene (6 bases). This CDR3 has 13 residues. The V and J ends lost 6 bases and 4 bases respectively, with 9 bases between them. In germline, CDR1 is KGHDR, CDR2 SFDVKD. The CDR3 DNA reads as TGTGCCACCAGTTATCAGGGGAATCAGCCCCAGCATTTT. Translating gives CATSYQGNQPQHF.

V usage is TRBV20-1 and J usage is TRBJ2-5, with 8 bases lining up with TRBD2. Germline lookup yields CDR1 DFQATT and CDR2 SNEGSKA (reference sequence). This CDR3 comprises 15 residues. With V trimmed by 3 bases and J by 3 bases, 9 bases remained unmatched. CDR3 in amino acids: CSASRRLASKETQYF. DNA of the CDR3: TGCAGTGCTAGCCGACGACTAGCGTCTAAAGAGACCCAGTACTTC.

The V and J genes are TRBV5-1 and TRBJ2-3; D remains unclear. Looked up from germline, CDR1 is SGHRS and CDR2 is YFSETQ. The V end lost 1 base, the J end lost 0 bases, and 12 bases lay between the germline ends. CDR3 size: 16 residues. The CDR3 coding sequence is TGCGCCAGCAGCTTGTTGTCGGGCATTAGCACAGATACGCAGTATTTT. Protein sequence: CASSLLSGISTDTQYF.

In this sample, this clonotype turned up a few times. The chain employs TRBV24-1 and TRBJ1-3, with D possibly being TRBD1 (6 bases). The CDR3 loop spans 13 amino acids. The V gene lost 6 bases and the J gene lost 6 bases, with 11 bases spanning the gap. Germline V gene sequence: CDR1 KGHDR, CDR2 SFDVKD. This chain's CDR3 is CATSRSGENTIYF. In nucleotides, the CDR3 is TGTGCCACCAGTCGTTCAGGGGAAAACACCATATATTTT.

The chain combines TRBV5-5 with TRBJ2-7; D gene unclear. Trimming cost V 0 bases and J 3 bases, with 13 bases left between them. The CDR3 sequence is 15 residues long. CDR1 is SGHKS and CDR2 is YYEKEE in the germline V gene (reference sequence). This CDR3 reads CASSLAPSLDYEQYF. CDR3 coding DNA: TGTGCCAGCAGCTTGGCCCCCAGTCTTGACTACGAGCAGTACTTC.

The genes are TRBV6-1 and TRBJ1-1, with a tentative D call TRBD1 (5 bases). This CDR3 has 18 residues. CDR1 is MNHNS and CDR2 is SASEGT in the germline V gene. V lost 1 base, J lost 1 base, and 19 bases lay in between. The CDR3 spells CASSEGIKRGTANTEAFF. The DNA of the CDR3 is TGTGCCAGCAGTGAAGGGATTAAGAGGGGCACGGCGAACACTGAAGCTTTCTTT.

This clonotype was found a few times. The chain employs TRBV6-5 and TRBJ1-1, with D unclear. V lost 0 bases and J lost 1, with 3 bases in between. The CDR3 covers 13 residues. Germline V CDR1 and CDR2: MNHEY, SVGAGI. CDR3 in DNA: TGTGCCAGCAGTTACTCATGGAACACTGAAGCTTTCTTT. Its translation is CASSYSWNTEAFF.

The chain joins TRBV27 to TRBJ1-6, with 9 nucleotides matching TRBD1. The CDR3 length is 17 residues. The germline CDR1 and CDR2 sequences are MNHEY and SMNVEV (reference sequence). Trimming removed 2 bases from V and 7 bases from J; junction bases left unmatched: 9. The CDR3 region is CASSLRLDRGKNSPLHF. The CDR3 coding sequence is TGTGCCAGCAGTTTACGCCTCGACAGGGGGAAGAATTCACCCCTCCACTTT.

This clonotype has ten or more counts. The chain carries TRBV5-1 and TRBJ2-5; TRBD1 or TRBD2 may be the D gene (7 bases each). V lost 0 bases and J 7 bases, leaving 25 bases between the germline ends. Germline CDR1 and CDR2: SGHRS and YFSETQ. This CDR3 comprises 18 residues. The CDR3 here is CASSLASADRAREGTQYF. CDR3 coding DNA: TGCGCCAGCAGCTTGGCTAGCGCAGACAGGGCCAGGGAGGGGACCCAGTACTTC. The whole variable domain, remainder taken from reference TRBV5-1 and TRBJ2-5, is KAGVTQTPRYLIKTRGQQVTLSCSPISGHRSVSWYQQTPGQGLQFLFEYFSETQRNKGNFPGRFSGRQFSNSRSEMNVSTLELGDSALYLCASSLASADRAREGTQYFGPGTRLLVL.

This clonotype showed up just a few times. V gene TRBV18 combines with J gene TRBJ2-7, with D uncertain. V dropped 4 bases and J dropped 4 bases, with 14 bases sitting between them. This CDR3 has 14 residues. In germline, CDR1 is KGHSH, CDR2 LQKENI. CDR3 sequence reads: CASSQVGTLYEQYF. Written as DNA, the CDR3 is TGTGCCAGCTCACAAGTCGGTACGCTTTACGAGCAGTACTTC.

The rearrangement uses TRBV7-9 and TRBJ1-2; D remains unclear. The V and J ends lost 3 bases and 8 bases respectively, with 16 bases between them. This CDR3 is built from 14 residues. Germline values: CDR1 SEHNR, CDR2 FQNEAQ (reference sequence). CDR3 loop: CASSLILTGDGYTF. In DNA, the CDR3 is TGTGCCAGCAGCTTGATATTGACCGGAGACGGCTACACCTTC. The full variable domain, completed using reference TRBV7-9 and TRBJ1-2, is DTGVSQNPRHKITKRGQNVTFRCDPISEHNRLYWYRQTLGQGPEFLTYFQNEAQLEKSRLLSDRFSAERPKGSFSTLEIQRTEQGDSAMYLCASSLILTGDGYTFGSGTRLTVV.

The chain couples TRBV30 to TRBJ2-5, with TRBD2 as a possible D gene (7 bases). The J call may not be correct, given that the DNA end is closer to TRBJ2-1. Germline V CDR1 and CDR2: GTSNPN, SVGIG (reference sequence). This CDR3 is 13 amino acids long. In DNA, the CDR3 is TGTGCCCTGGATAGAGGGGGGGTCCCTGAGCAGTTCTTC. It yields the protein CALDRGGVPEQFF.

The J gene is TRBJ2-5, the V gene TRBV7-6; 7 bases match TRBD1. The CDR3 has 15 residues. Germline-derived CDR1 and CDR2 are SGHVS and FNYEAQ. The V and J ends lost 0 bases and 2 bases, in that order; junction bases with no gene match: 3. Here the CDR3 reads CASSLAPTGQETQYF. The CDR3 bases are TGTGCCAGCAGCTTAGCCCCGACAGGGCAAGAGACCCAGTACTTC.

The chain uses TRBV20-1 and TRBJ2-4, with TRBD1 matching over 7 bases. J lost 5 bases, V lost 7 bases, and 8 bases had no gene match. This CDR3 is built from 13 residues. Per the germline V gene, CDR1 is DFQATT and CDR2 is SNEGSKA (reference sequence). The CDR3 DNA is TGCAGTGTCCCGGGGACAGATCAAAACATTCAGTACTTC. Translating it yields CSVPGTDQNIQYF.

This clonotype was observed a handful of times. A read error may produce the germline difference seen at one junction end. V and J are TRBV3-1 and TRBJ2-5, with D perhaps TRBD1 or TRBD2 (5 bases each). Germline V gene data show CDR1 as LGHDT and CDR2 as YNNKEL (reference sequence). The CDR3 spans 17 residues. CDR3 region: CARSQEKKAGTQETQYF. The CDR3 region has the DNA TGTGCCCGCAGCCAAGAAAAAAAGGCAGGGACCCAAGAGACCCAGTACTTC.

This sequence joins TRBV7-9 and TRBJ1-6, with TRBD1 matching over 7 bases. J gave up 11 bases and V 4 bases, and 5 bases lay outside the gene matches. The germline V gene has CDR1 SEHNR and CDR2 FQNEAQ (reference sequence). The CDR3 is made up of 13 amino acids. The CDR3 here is CASSSQGDAPLHF. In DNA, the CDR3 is TGTGCCAGCAGCTCCCAGGGGGATGCACCCCTCCACTTT.

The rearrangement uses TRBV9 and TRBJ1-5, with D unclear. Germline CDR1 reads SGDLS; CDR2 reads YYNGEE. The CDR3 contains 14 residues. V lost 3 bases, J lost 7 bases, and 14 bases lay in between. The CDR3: CASSDGLTMQPQHF. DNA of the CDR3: TGTGCCAGCAGCGACGGACTCACGATGCAGCCCCAGCATTTT.

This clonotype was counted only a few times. The CDR3 protein is CASSLEIGVRAEAFF. As DNA, the CDR3 is TGCGCCAGCAGCTTGGAAATCGGGGTCCGGGCTGAAGCTTTCTTT. The chain is built from TRBV5-1 and TRBJ1-1; D remains unclear. The germline gives CDR1 SGHRS, CDR2 YFSETQ. V gave up 0 bases and J gave up 6 bases, with 15 bases separating them. The CDR3 is made up of 15 amino acids.